A single sample is the source of the 21 T cell receptor beta chains below, sequenced in a study of cytomegalovirus exposure and HLA in healthy donors. The PCR was carried out with 60 Vbeta primers and 13 Jbeta primers. Using immunoSEQ multiplex PCR, the repertoire was profiled, and TCRdb retains in-frame clones only, with some absent. In the table there are approximately 180,000 clones, 9.5% to 15% of which are singletons. The source material was PBMCs. The source of these receptors is a man in his forties or fifties in good health and CMV-seropositive.

The gene calls are TRBV30 and TRBJ1-2; 12 positions agree with TRBD1. J was trimmed by 4 bases and V by 2 bases; bases with no gene match: 5. This CDR3 is 15 amino acids long. Per germline, CDR1 GTSNPN and CDR2 SVGIG (reference sequence). The CDR3 DNA is TGTGCCTGGAGTACGGGACAGGGGGCAGGCTATGGCTACACCTTC. Protein product: CAWSTGQGAGYGYTF.

The chain couples TRBV6-5 to TRBJ1-5; 8 positions match TRBD1. V lost 7 bases, J lost 2 bases, and 4 bases stayed unmatched. The CDR3 has 14 residues. Germline V lookup: CDR1 MNHEY, CDR2 SVGAGI. The DNA for the CDR3 is TGTGCCAGCAATCCGACAGGGGGCAATCAGCCCCAGCATTTT. This encodes CASNPTGGNQPQHF.

The V gene is TRBV5-1, the J gene TRBJ1-3; D not resolved. The length of the CDR3 is 13 residues. CDR1 SGHRS and CDR2 YFSETQ come from the germline V gene. Trimming pared 7 bases from V and 3 bases from J, leaving 11 bases between. The chain's CDR3 is CASQENYGNTIYF. CDR3 bases: TGCGCCAGCCAGGAAAATTATGGAAACACCATATATTTT.

The genes are TRBV7-9 and TRBJ2-3; TRBD1 is a possible D gene (6 bases). The CDR3 is made up of 16 amino acids. V was trimmed by 5 bases and J by 0 bases, leaving 15 bases between them. The germline CDR1 and CDR2 sequences are SEHNR and FQNEAQ (reference sequence). The CDR3 nucleotides read TGTGCCAGCAGCGGGCCGGACAGATGGAGCACAGATACGCAGTATTTT. Translating gives CASSGPDRWSTDTQYF.

A few counts support this clone. V usage is TRBV6-6 and J usage is TRBJ1-1; 7 bases map to TRBD1. The germline V gene encodes CDR1 MNHNY and CDR2 SVGAGI (reference sequence). J was trimmed by 0 bases and V by 4 bases; bases with no gene match: 8. This CDR3 has 16 amino acids. CDR3 sequence: CASSSSVGGLNTEAFF. CDR3 DNA: TGTGCCAGCAGTTCTAGCGTAGGGGGCCTGAACACTGAAGCTTTCTTT.

The J gene is TRBJ1-5, the V gene TRBV27; 8 bases are a match to TRBD1. V was pared by 2 bases and J by 0 bases, with 6 bases of the junction left unmatched. The CDR3 is made up of 17 amino acids. Germline V lookup: CDR1 MNHEY, CDR2 SMNVEV (reference sequence). The CDR3 DNA follows: TGTGCCAGCAGTTTAGTGGGGGACAGGCCTAGCAATCAGCCCCAGCATTTT. It codes for CASSLVGDRPSNQPQHF.

This sequence joins TRBV5-4 and TRBJ1-1, with D possibly being TRBD1 (6 bases). This CDR3 has 19 residues. Per germline, CDR1 SGHNT and CDR2 YYREEE (reference sequence). Between the trimmed V and J ends, which lost 5 bases and 4 bases, there was a span of 30 bases. The CDR3: CASSPFRTAKRIEGTEAFF. The CDR3 region has the DNA TGTGCCAGCAGTCCATTCCGGACAGCTAAGAGGATTGAAGGCACTGAAGCTTTCTTT.

This chain uses TRBV14 with TRBJ2-3, with 7 positions matching TRBD1. Germline loops: CDR1 SGHDN, CDR2 FVKESK. With 4 bases clipped from V and 3 bases from J, the junction kept 10 bases outside the gene matches. This CDR3 spans 16 amino acids. Here the CDR3 reads CASSPWGRGITDTQYF. The CDR3 DNA is TGTGCCAGCAGCCCCTGGGGCAGGGGGATAACAGATACGCAGTATTTT.

This clone was seen only a few times. An end of the junction does not agree with germline; a read error may underlie this. Additional DNA sequences in this sample encode the identical CDR3. The chain links TRBV28 to TRBJ1-1; TRBD1 agrees at 7 bases. CDR1 MDHEN and CDR2 SYDVKM come from the germline V gene. The CDR3 has 14 residues. The CDR3 loop is CASRPRQGRTEAFF. For the CDR3, the DNA is TGTGCCAGCAGGCCTAGACAGGGTCGCACTGAAGCCTTCTTT.

In its sample, this clone was seen once. The J gene is TRBJ2-7, the V gene TRBV4-2; D not certain. Per the germline V gene, CDR1 is LGHNA and CDR2 is YNFKEQ. The V gene lost 1 base and the J gene lost 4 bases, with 8 bases spanning the gap. CDR3 length: 13 residues. CDR3 nucleotides: TGTGCCAGCAGCCAAGTAGACGGGTACGAGCAGTACTTC. Encoded protein: CASSQVDGYEQYF.

The rearrangement links TRBV4-2 to TRBJ2-7; 8 bases line up with TRBD1. This CDR3 region has 17 residues. V lost 4 bases, J lost 5 bases, and 16 bases stayed unmatched. From germline, CDR1 is LGHNA and CDR2 YNFKEQ. Here the CDR3 reads CASSLQLNPTGVDEQYF. Written as DNA, the CDR3 is TGTGCCAGCAGCCTCCAACTCAATCCGACAGGGGTGGACGAGCAGTACTTC.

Details on this clone: Other DNA sequences from this sample encode an identical CDR3 as well. V and J are TRBV19 and TRBJ1-1; 10 nucleotides align to TRBD1. This CDR3 has 14 amino acids. Germline V gene data show CDR1 as LNHDA and CDR2 as SQIVND (reference sequence). The V and J ends lost 6 bases and 4 bases, in that order; junction bases with no gene match: 5. The CDR3 bases are TGTGCCAGTAGGAGGGACAGGGGTGGCACTGAAGCTTTCTTT. Protein product: CASRRDRGGTEAFF.

J is TRBJ2-4 and V is TRBV6-6, with 12 bases aligning to TRBD1. Germline V gene sequence: CDR1 MNHNY, CDR2 SVGAGI (reference sequence). This CDR3 has 16 residues. The V gene end was trimmed by 2 bases and the J gene end by 6 bases; junction bases not matched to a gene: 5. The CDR3 DNA reads TGTGCCAGCAGTTACGGGGACAGGGGGCGAGGAAACATTCAGTACTTC. This codes for CASSYGDRGRGNIQYF.

The sample holds a few counts of this clone. This chain uses TRBV11-3 with TRBJ2-7, with a possible D match to TRBD1 (7 bases). CDR3 length: 16 residues. Germline V gene sequence: CDR1 SGHNT, CDR2 YENEEA. V was clipped by 5 bases and J by 5 bases, with 22 bases between them. Here the CDR3 reads CASSPRGGGVPHEQYV. The CDR3 nucleotides read TGTGCCAGCAGCCCCCGAGGAGGGGGCGTACCGCACGAGCAGTACGTC.

The V call is TRBV11-3, the J call TRBJ2-5; no clear D. From germline, CDR1 is SGHNT and CDR2 YENEEA. Trimming cost V 1 base and J 2 bases, with 8 bases left between them. This CDR3 is 14 amino acids long. The CDR3 nucleotides read TGTGCCAGCAGCTTAGCACTCGATCAAGAGACCCAGTACTTC. Translated, it gives CASSLALDQETQYF.

This clone turned up a few times. The V call is TRBV6-5, the J call TRBJ2-1; 7 bases map to TRBD1. CDR3 length equals 15 residues. The germline CDR1 and CDR2 sequences are MNHEY and SVGAGI. V was clipped by 4 bases and J by 8 bases; unmatched bases: 11. The CDR3, as DNA: TGTGCCAGCAGTTCCTGGGAAGGGGGCAAAGATGAGCAGTTCTTC. It specifies CASSSWEGGKDEQFF.

This clone has a handful of counts. The chain has TRBV11-3 and TRBJ2-2; D is possibly TRBD1 (7 bases). The V end was cut by 11 bases, the J end by 0 bases, with 16 bases between. The CDR3 runs to 15 residues. Germline CDR1 is SGHNT and CDR2 is YENEEA. As DNA, the CDR3 is TGTGCCTCCGAAGGAGGGACAGCGAACACCGGGGAGCTGTTTTTT. Residues: CASEGGTANTGELFF.

The gene calls are TRBV5-1 and TRBJ2-7; D gene ambiguous. The CDR3 totals 12 residues. Trimming took 5 bases from V and 3 from J, leaving 9 bases between them. Germline-derived CDR1 and CDR2 are SGHRS and YFSETQ. CDR3 amino acids: CASSGHLYEQYF. CDR3 nucleotide sequence: TGCGCCAGCAGTGGGCATCTCTACGAGCAGTACTTC.

The genes are TRBV6-4 and TRBJ1-4; no clear D gene. Trimming removed 10 bases at V and 4 bases at J, with 16 bases between. From germline, CDR1 is MRHNA and CDR2 SNTAGT. This CDR3 contains 14 residues. The CDR3 nucleotides read TGTGCCAACCCTCCAGAGGCTTTTAATGAAAAACTGTTTTTT. It yields the protein CANPPEAFNEKLFF.

V gene TRBV5-6 combines with J gene TRBJ2-7; 9 nucleotides match TRBD1. The CDR3 sequence is 13 residues long. Losses at the gene ends were 3 bases for V and 4 bases for J; bases not matched to a gene: 2. Germline V gives CDR1 SGHDT, CDR2 YYEEEE. CDR3 DNA: TGTGCCAGCAGCTGGACAGGGGCTTACGAGCAGTACGTC. Its protein product is CASSWTGAYEQYV.

This clone was seen only a few times. The chain is built from TRBV27 and TRBJ2-1, with 10 bases matching TRBD2. V trimming: 8 bases; J trimming: 8 bases; junction bases outside the gene matches: 9. Looked up from germline, CDR1 is MNHEY and CDR2 is SMNVEV (reference sequence). CDR3 size: 14 residues. In DNA form, the CDR3 reads TGTGCCAGCGAAAAGCGGGGGGGGCTTGATGAGCAGTTCTTC. Its translation is CASEKRGGLDEQFF.